The rows below give T cell receptor beta chains drawn from one sample of a study of T cell responses to AZD1222 COVID-19 vaccine. Only in-frame clones appear in the TCRdb table, and some are missing; sequencing was by immunoSEQ multiplex PCR. Counted here are some 150,000 clones, under 95% occurring once; the ten biggest clones make up 2.5% to 3.5%. This specimen consisted of peripheral blood, obtained 28 days after the second AZD1222 dose. The receptor set was obtained from an adult who received the AZD1222 COVID-19 vaccine. CDR3s include the opening cysteine and the closing phenylalanine or tryptophan. The D gene is left open where the match is weak. Expanded clones get a size class; other rows say once, few or many, or leave the size out.

CDR3 length,V gene,D gene,clone size,J gene,CDR3 protein,CDR3 DNA
14,TRBV2,.,.,TRBJ2-7,CASRTIQGVYEQYF,TGTGCCAGCAGGACAATACAGGGAGTGTACGAGCAGTACTTC
14,TRBV5-1,.,.,TRBJ2-1,CASSPGTEYNEQFF,TGCGCCAGCAGCCCCGGGACCGAGTACAATGAGCAGTTCTTC
17,TRBV21-1,.,.,TRBJ1-6,CASSKVGRAYGNSPLHF,TGTGCCAGCAGCAAAGTCGGGAGGGCATACGGTAATTCACCCCTCCACTTT
18,TRBV5-1,TRBD2,.,TRBJ2-7,CASTANPTYSGKSYEQYF,TGCGCCAGCACCGCGAATCCCACATATAGCGGGAAGTCATACGAGCAGTACTTC
15,TRBV11-2,.,once,TRBJ2-2,CASSRRVGNTGELFF,TGTGCCAGCAGCCGCCGTGTGGGAAACACCGGGGAGCTGTTTTTT
19,TRBV7-9,.,.,TRBJ2-6,CASSPRTATPSSGANVLTF,TGTGCCAGCAGCCCGCGGACAGCGACACCTTCTTCTGGGGCCAACGTCCTGACTTTC
14,TRBV15,TRBD1,.,TRBJ2-5,CATSGTVLKETQYF,TGTGCCACCAGTGGGACAGTCCTCAAAGAGACCCAGTACTTC
16,TRBV28,.,.,TRBJ2-7,CASSPVPFRGFYEQYF,TGTGCCAGCAGTCCGGTGCCGTTCCGAGGATTTTACGAGCAGTACTTC
15,TRBV5-1,.,.,TRBJ2-1,CASSPRLSSYNEQFF,TGCGCCAGCAGCCCCCGACTGAGCTCCTACAATGAGCAGTTCTTC
16,TRBV15,TRBD1,.,TRBJ2-2,CATSRPRTGRSRELFF,TGTGCCACCAGCAGACCAAGGACAGGGAGAAGCCGGGAGCTGTTTTTT
15,TRBV3-1/TRBV3-2,TRBD2,.,TRBJ2-3,CASSQASGSTDTQYF,TGTGCCAGCAGCCAGGCTAGCGGGAGCACAGATACGCAGTATTTT
15,TRBV28,TRBD1,.,TRBJ1-2,CASSTASGTDYGYTF,TGTGCCAGCAGTACCGCGTCCGGGACAGATTATGGCTACACCTTC
17,TRBV19,TRBD2,.,TRBJ2-3,CASSKQRTSGDTDTQYF,TGTGCCAGTAGTAAACAACGGACTAGCGGGGACACAGATACGCAGTATTTT
14,TRBV6-6,.,.,TRBJ2-5,CASSHPRGEETQYF,TGTGCCAGCAGTCATCCGAGGGGCGAAGAGACCCAGTACTTC
13,TRBV27,.,once,TRBJ1-5,CASSLSPSHPQHF,TGTGCCAGCAGTTTATCACCGAGTCACCCCCAGCATTTT
14,TRBV9,TRBD2,.,TRBJ2-7,CASSVEWEGHEQYF,TGTGCCAGCAGCGTAGAGTGGGAGGGCCACGAGCAGTACTTC
19,TRBV12-5,TRBD1,.,TRBJ1-4,CASGKEQGAAVPGGEKLFF,TGTGCTAGTGGAAAAGAACAGGGGGCGGCGGTCCCGGGCGGTGAAAAACTGTTTTTT
16,TRBV28,.,.,TRBJ2-3,CASTQWGFGNADTQYF,TGTGCCAGCACCCAGTGGGGATTCGGGAACGCAGATACGCAGTATTTT
15,TRBV27,.,.,TRBJ1-4,CASSLGGQGKEKLFF,TGTGCCAGCAGTTTAGGGGGGCAGGGGAAGGAAAAACTGTTTTTT
16,TRBV4-1,.,once,TRBJ1-2,CASSRASVRENGGYTF,TGCGCCAGCAGCCGGGCATCTGTCAGGGAGAATGGTGGCTACACCTTC
14,TRBV10-3,.,.,TRBJ1-6,CAISEGQPNSPLHF,TGTGCCATCAGTGAGGGACAGCCAAATTCACCCCTCCACTTT
14,TRBV5-1,TRBD1,.,TRBJ1-2,CASSPGQASYGYTF,TGCGCCAGCAGCCCCGGACAGGCGTCCTATGGCTACACCTTC
16,TRBV3-1/TRBV3-2,.,.,TRBJ2-6,CASSLDYMAGANVLTF,TGTGCCAGCAGCCTAGATTATATGGCTGGGGCCAACGTCCTGACTTTC
16,TRBV28,.,.,TRBJ2-2,CASRDSGHSNTGELFF,TGTGCCAGCAGGGACTCGGGACACTCGAACACCGGGGAGCTGTTTTTT
14,TRBV5-5,.,.,TRBJ1-5,CASSEPSLDQPQHF,TGTGCCAGCAGCGAACCCAGTCTCGATCAGCCCCAGCATTTT
14,TRBV7-6,.,.,TRBJ2-5,CASSPTGFQETQYF,TGTGCCAGCAGCCCAACAGGGTTCCAAGAGACCCAGTACTTC
15,TRBV21-1,.,once,TRBJ1-5,CASSKSRTAGEPQHF,TGTGCCAGCAGCAAATCCCGGACAGCCGGGGAGCCCCAGCATTTT
14,TRBV7-9,.,.,TRBJ2-5,CASSMSRSGETQYF,TGTGCCAGCAGCATGAGTAGGAGCGGAGAGACCCAGTACTTC
14,TRBV25-1,.,.,TRBJ2-3,CASRDSPRTDTQYF,TGTGCCAGCAGAGACAGCCCCCGCACAGATACGCAGTATTTT
13,TRBV6-5,.,.,TRBJ2-7,CASSYGREGEQYF,TGTGCCAGCAGTTACGGCAGGGAAGGCGAGCAGTACTTC
15,TRBV5-1,.,.,TRBJ1-4,CASSWDAATNEKLFF,TGCGCCAGCAGCTGGGACGCTGCAACTAATGAAAAACTGTTTTTT
12,TRBV9,.,.,TRBJ1-2,CASSAVNYGYTF,TGTGCCAGCAGCGCGGTTAACTATGGCTACACCTTC
14,TRBV6-1,.,.,TRBJ1-4,CASSEGLANEKLFF,TGTGCCAGCAGTGAGGGGTTGGCTAATGAAAAACTGTTTTTT
15,TRBV19,.,.,TRBJ2-7,CASSVTRSVTYEQYF,TGTGCCAGTAGTGTGACTAGGTCCGTGACCTACGAGCAGTACTTC
14,TRBV6-5,TRBD1,.,TRBJ1-1,CASSKADRGTEAFF,TGTGCCAGCAGTAAGGCAGACAGGGGCACTGAAGCTTTCTTT
14,TRBV6-9,.,.,TRBJ2-1,CATRTVYSYNEQFF,TGTGCCACCCGTACGGTGTATTCCTACAATGAGCAGTTCTTC
15,TRBV11-2,.,.,TRBJ1-2,CASSLGPAGNYGYTF,TGTGCCAGCAGCTTAGGGCCGGCCGGTAACTATGGCTACACCTTC
16,TRBV6-5,TRBD2,once,TRBJ2-1,CASSYISGRAGNEQFF,TGTGCCAGCAGTTACATCAGCGGGAGGGCTGGAAATGAGCAGTTCTTC
15,TRBV5-1,TRBD1,.,TRBJ1-2,CASSPDRDRGHGYTF,TGCGCCAGCAGTCCCGACCGAGACAGGGGTCATGGCTACACCTTC
14,TRBV14,TRBD1,.,TRBJ1-1,CASSRQGVGTEAFF,TGTGCCAGCAGCCGACAGGGGGTTGGGACTGAAGCTTTCTTT
12,TRBV25-1,.,.,TRBJ1-2,CASSELGDGYTF,TGTGCCAGCAGTGAACTCGGGGATGGCTACACCTTC
13,TRBV7-9,.,.,TRBJ2-5,CASSRHSQETQYF,TGTGCCAGCAGTCGACACTCCCAAGAGACCCAGTACTTC
15,TRBV5-1,TRBD2,.,TRBJ2-3,CASSPGTSGTDTQYF,TGCGCCAGCAGCCCAGGGACTAGCGGGACAGATACGCAGTATTTT
14,TRBV10-1,.,.,TRBJ2-5,CASSEIGQYETQYF,TGCGCCAGCAGTGAGATCGGACAATACGAGACCCAGTACTTC
19,TRBV28,TRBD1,.,TRBJ2-2,CASSFYRDRGPLDTGELFF,TGTGCCAGCAGTTTCTACCGGGACAGGGGGCCCCTAGACACCGGGGAGCTGTTTTTT
15,TRBV24-1,.,.,TRBJ1-2,CATSEPRRGYYGYTF,TGTGCCACCAGTGAACCCCGACGTGGATACTATGGCTACACCTTC
14,TRBV29-1,.,.,TRBJ2-2,CSVEQGLATGELFF,TGCAGCGTTGAACAGGGGCTCGCGACCGGGGAGCTGTTTTTT
16,TRBV3-1/TRBV3-2,TRBD1,.,TRBJ1-4,CASSQGQLTDREKLFF,TGTGCCAGCAGCCAAGGTCAACTTACGGACAGGGAAAAACTGTTTTTT
13,TRBV6-5,TRBD1,.,TRBJ1-2,CASSYFTGDGYTF,TGTGCCAGCAGTTACTTTACAGGGGATGGCTACACCTTC
14,TRBV19,TRBD1,.,TRBJ1-6,CASRETGGGSPLHF,TGTGCCAGTAGGGAGACAGGGGGCGGTTCACCCCTCCACTTT
16,TRBV19,TRBD2,.,TRBJ2-2,CASSIESGITIGELFF,TGTGCCAGTAGTATTGAAAGCGGGATCACTATCGGGGAGCTGTTTTTT
13,TRBV28,TRBD2,.,TRBJ2-7,CASRKGTSGEQYF,TGTGCCAGCCGAAAGGGGACTAGCGGCGAGCAGTACTTC
15,TRBV5-1,.,.,TRBJ2-2,CASSLVPRGPGELFF,TGCGCCAGCAGCTTGGTCCCGCGGGGTCCCGGGGAGCTGTTTTTT
17,TRBV19,TRBD1,.,TRBJ1-3,CASSIQGAPTAGNTIYF,TGTGCCAGTAGTATTCAGGGGGCGCCTACCGCTGGAAACACCATATATTTT
15,TRBV5-1,.,once,TRBJ1-1,CASSLSTGRTTEAFF,TGCGCCAGCAGCTTGTCGACAGGACGTACCACTGAAGCTTTCTTT
13,TRBV7-9,.,.,TRBJ1-2,CASSHPTAYGYTF,TGTGCCAGCAGCCACCCAACGGCTTATGGCTACACCTTC
16,TRBV7-2,TRBD1,.,TRBJ1-2,CASSLANPSTGAGYTF,TGTGCCAGCAGCTTAGCGAATCCCTCAACAGGGGCTGGCTACACCTTC
12,TRBV11-2,.,.,TRBJ2-3,CASSLRADTQYF,TGTGCCAGCAGCTTACGGGCAGATACGCAGTATTTT
16,TRBV11-2,TRBD2,.,TRBJ2-2,CASSWTSLAQTGELFF,TGTGCCAGCAGCTGGACTAGCTTAGCGCAGACCGGGGAGCTGTTTTTT